The rows below give T cell receptor beta chains drawn from one sample of a study of response to subunit inactivated influenza vaccine. TCRdb re-analysed the RT-PCR reads in MiXCR, keeping a single row per CDR3 protein. The table records 650,000 to 700,000 distinct CDR3 sequences, roughly 14% of them present only once. Sequenced material: PBMCs from blood, taken 11 to 12 days after vaccination. The receptor source for this set is a man aged 50 or older who received an inactivated influenza vaccine. Each CDR3 is given with its conserved first and last residue. The D gene is left open where the match is weak.

j_call	v_call	d_call	cdr3_aa
TRBJ2-1	TRBV5-1	.	CASSSGTLNYYNEQFF
TRBJ2-7	TRBV7-2	.	CASSPGGDRYEQYF
TRBJ2-6	TRBV6-1	TRBD2	CASPTARGGDESGANVLTF
TRBJ2-3	TRBV7-2	TRBD2	CARRLAGETTDTQYF
TRBJ2-6	TRBV13	TRBD1	CASSLWTGDSGANVLTF
TRBJ2-2	TRBV7-8	.	CASSLLRNTGELFF
TRBJ2-3	TRBV6-5	.	CASSYSLSGGTVSTDTQYF
TRBJ1-1	TRBV29-1	.	CSSRTANTEAFF
TRBJ1-6	TRBV20-1	.	CSARGLGGGLNNSPLHF
TRBJ2-1	TRBV9	.	CASTSLGMQFF
TRBJ2-1	TRBV20-1	.	CSASYGYNEQFF
TRBJ2-5	TRBV20-1	TRBD2	CSARFLAGADLNLETQYF
TRBJ2-4	TRBV13	TRBD1	CASSPGQGGALAKNIQYF
TRBJ2-1	TRBV5-5	.	CASSLGPSNEQFF